This T cell receptor beta chain emerged from a study of cytomegalovirus exposure and HLA in healthy donors. About the study: Early on, a data release was issued that held tens of millions of unique TCRs from HLA-typed donors.

Study-wide results and limits: When the data were analyzed later, several of the most significant clusters appeared to be linked to common viral pathogens. Per a prior analysis, the majority of TCR beta V segments were productive roughly 87% or roughly 30% of the time. Cytomegalovirus-associated TCR beta chains were listed, numbering over 150.

The CDR3 is made up of 16 amino acids. Germline CDR1 SGDLS, CDR2 YYNGEE. V was clipped by 2 bases and J by 4 bases; unmatched bases: 7. Primers for the PCR totalled 60 Vbeta and 13 Jbeta. TCRdb keeps only in-frame clones here, not all; method: immunoSEQ multiplex PCR. This sample has about 120,000 clones, with roughly 80% found just once. About this clone itself: What it binds is not known.

The sequence was collected from a female donor in good health and CMV-seronegative. Material for sequencing was PBMCs. The chain couples TRBV9 to TRBJ2-5, with TRBD2 identical over 11 bases. In DNA, the CDR3 is TGTGCCAGCAGCGTCGGAGTAGCGGGGGGGCCAGAGACCCAGTACTTC. It codes for CASSVGVAGGPETQYF. The variable domain in full, with the rest retrieved from reference TRBV9 and TRBJ2-5, is DSGVTQTPKHLITATGQRVTLRCSPRSGDLSVYWYQQSLDQGLQFLIQYYNGEERAKGNILERFSAQQFPDLHSELNLSSLELGDSALYFCASSVGVAGGPETQYFGPGTRLLVL.